This T cell receptor (beta chain) was found in a study of T cells after yellow fever vaccination. Study as a whole: Those fractions that held only low numbers of cells were prepared using the SMART-Seq v4 Ultra Low Input RNA kit.

TCR cDNA was made by 5'RACE template switching, adding a universal primer site and UMIs. TCRdb redid the calling of the 5' RACE reads with MiXCR, one entry per CDR3 protein. The table includes over 65,000 distinct CDR3 sequences, less than 15% detected once. The table lists this clonotype with a few counts. Per germline, CDR1 SGHRS and CDR2 YFSETQ. J was trimmed by 4 bases and V by 5 bases; bases with no gene match: 9. CDR3 size: 14 residues. This sequence was found in a man younger than 35 who received the YFV17D yellow fever vaccine. The gene calls are TRBV5-1 and TRBJ2-7, with TRBD1 identical over 7 bases. The specimen comprised CD8+ T cells not binding an NS4B(214-222) dextramer, sorted from PBMCs, sampled roughly 20 days after the first yellow fever vaccination. CDR3 loop: CASRGDSPWYEQYV. For the CDR3, the DNA is TGCGCCAGCAGGGGGGACAGTCCGTGGTACGAGCAGTACGTC.